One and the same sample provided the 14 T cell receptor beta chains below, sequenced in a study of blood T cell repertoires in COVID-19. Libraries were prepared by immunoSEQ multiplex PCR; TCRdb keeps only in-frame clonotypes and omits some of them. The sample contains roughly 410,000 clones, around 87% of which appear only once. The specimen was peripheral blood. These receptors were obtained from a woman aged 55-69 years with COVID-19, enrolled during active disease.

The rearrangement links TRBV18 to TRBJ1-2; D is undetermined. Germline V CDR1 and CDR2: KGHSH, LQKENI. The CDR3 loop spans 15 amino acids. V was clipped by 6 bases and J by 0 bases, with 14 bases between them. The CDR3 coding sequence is TGTGCCAGCTCCCCCTCCCAGCAGGCTAACTATGGCTACACCTTC. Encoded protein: CASSPSQQANYGYTF.

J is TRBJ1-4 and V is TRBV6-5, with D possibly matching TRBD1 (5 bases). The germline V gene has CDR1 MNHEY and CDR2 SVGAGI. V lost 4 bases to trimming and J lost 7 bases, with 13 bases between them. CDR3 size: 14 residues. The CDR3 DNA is TGTGCCAGCAGTTTGAGCAGGGATATTGAAAAACTGTTTTTT. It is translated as CASSLSRDIEKLFF.

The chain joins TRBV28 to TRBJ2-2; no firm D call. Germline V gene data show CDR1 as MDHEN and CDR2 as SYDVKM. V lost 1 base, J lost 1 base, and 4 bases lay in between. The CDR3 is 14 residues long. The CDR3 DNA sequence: TGTGCCAGCAGTTTATACGGGAACACCGGGGAGCTGTTTTTT. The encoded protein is CASSLYGNTGELFF.

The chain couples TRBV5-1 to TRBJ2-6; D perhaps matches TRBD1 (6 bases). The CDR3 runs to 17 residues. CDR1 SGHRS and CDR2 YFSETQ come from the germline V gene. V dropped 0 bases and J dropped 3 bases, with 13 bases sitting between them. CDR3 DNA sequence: TGCGCCAGCAGCTTGGGGACAGAGGTATTTGGGGCCAACGTCCTGACTTTC. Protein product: CASSLGTEVFGANVLTF.

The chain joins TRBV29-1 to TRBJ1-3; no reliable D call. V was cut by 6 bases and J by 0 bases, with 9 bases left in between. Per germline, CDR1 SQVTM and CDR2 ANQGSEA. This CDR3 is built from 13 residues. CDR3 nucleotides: TGCAGCGTAGGACTGAGCTCTGGAAACACCATATATTTT. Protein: CSVGLSSGNTIYF.

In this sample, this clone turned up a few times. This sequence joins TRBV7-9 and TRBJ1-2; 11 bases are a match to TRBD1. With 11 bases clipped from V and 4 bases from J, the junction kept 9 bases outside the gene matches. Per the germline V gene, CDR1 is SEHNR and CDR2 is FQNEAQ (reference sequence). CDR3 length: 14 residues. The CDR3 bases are TGTGCCTCCGCCGGGACAGGGGGTAGCTATGGCTACACCTTC. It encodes CASAGTGGSYGYTF.

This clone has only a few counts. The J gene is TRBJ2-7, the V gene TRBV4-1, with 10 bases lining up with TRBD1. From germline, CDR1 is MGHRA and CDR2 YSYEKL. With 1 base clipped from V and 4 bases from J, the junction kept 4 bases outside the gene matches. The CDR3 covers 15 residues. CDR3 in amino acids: CASSQAGQGRYEQYF. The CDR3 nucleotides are TGCGCCAGCAGCCAAGCGGGACAGGGGAGGTACGAGCAGTACTTC.

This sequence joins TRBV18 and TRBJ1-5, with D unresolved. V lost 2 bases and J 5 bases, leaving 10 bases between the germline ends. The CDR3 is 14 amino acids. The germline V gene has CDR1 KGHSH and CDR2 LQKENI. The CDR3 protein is CASSPSGPHQPQHF. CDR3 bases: TGTGCCAGCTCACCATCAGGTCCCCATCAGCCCCAGCATTTT.

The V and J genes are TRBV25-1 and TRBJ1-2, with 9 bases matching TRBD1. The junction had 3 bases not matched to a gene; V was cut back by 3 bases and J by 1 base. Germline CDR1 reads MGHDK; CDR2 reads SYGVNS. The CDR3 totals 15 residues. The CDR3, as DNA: TGTGCCAGCAGTGATCCGACAGGGGGTAACTATGGCTACACCTTC. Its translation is CASSDPTGGNYGYTF.

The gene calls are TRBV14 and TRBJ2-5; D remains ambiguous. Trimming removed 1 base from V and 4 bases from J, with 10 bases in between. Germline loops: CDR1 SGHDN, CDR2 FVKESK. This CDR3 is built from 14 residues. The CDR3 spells CASSQVNLLETQYF. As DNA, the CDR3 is TGTGCCAGCAGCCAAGTAAACCTATTAGAGACCCAGTACTTC.

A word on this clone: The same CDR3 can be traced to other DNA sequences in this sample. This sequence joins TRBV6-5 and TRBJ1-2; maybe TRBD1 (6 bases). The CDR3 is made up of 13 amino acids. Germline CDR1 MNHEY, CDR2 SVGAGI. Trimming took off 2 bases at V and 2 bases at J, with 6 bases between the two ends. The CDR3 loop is CASSYDRNYGYTF. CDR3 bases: TGTGCCAGCAGTTACGACAGGAACTATGGCTACACCTTC.

The CDR3 DNA reads TGTGCCTGGAGGGAACTCGGACAGGGCAATCAGCCCCAGCATTTT. Translated: CAWRELGQGNQPQHF. This sequence joins TRBV30 and TRBJ1-5; TRBD1 matches at 7 bases. The CDR3 consists of 15 residues. Germline trimming cut 3 bases from V and 2 bases from J; bases unmatched to any gene: 7. CDR1 is GTSNPN, CDR2 SVGIG, per germline (reference sequence).

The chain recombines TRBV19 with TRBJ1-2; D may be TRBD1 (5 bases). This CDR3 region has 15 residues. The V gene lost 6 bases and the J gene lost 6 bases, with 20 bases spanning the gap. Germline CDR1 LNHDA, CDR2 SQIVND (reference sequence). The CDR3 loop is CASSLDRIQGHGYTF. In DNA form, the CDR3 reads TGTGCCAGTAGCCTCGACCGGATCCAGGGTCATGGCTACACCTTC.

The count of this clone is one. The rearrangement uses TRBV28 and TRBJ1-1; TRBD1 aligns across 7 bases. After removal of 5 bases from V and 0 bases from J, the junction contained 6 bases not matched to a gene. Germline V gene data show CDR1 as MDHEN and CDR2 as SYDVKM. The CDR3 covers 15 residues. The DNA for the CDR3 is TGTGCCAGCAGTGCCCCACAGGGGATGAACACTGAAGCTTTCTTT. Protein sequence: CASSAPQGMNTEAFF.